The subject of this entry is one TCR beta chain. Its target is not known. The sample originates from a study of OX40 agonist ivuxolimab in advanced cancers. Study-wide context: The patients' treatment was ivuxolimab, an agonistic anti-OX40 (CD134) antibody. Three patients had partial responses: one hepatocellular carcinoma, two cutaneous melanoma. Overall study findings and caveats: Relative to CD4+, CD8+ T cells held more expanded clones on average. In the 0.1-3.0 mg/kg groups, partial responders showed among the lowest expansion.

TCRdb keeps only in-frame clones here, not all; method: immunoSEQ multiplex PCR. The sample has tens of thousands of clones, around 79% seen once. V dropped 8 bases and J dropped 3 bases, with 16 bases sitting between them. This CDR3 is built from 14 residues. Germline V lookup: CDR1 KGHSH, CDR2 LQKENI. The clonotype originates from an adult with an advanced solid tumor such as melanoma, head and neck, liver or kidney cancer. The source was CD4+ or CD8+ T cells sorted from blood, collected in a trial of the OX40 agonist ivuxolimab. The V and J genes are TRBV18 and TRBJ1-1; D call uncertain. The CDR3 DNA reads TGTGCCAGCCAGGTCCCTGTTGGGGACACTGAAGCTTTCTTT. This translates into CASQVPVGDTEAFF.